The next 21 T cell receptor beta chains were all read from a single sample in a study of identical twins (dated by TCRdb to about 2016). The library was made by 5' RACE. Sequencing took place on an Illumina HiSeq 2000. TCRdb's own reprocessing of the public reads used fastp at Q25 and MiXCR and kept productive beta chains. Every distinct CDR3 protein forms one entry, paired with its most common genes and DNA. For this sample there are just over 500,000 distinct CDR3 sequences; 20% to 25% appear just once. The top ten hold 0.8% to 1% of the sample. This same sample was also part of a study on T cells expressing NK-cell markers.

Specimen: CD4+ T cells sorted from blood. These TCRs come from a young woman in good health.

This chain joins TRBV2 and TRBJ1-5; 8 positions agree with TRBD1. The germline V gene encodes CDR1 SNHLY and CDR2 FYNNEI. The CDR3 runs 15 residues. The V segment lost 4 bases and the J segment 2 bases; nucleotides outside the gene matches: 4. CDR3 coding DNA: TGTGCCAGCAGTGGCCAGGGGGCTGGCAATCAGCCCCAGCATTTT. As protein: CASSGQGAGNQPQHF.

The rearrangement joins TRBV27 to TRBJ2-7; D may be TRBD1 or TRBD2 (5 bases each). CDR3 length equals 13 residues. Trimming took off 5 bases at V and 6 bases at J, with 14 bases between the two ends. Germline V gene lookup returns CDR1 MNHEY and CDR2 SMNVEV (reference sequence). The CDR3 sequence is CASSTRGRSEQYF. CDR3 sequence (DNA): TGTGCCAGCAGTACCCGGGGACGCTCCGAGCAGTACTTC.

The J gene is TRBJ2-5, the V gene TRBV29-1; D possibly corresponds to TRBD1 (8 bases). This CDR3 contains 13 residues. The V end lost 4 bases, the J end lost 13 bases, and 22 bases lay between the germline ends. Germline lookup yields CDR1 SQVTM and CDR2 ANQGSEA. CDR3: CSVGSGGGGGRYF. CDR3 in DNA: TGCAGCGTTGGGTCAGGGGGCGGGGGAGGAAGGTACTTC.

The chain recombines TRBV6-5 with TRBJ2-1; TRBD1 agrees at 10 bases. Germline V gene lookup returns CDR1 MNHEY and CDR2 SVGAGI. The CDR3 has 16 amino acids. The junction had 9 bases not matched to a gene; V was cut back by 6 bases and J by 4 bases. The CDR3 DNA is TGTGCCAGCAGCTTATCCCCGGGACAGGGGTACAATGAGCAGTTCTTC. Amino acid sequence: CASSLSPGQGYNEQFF.

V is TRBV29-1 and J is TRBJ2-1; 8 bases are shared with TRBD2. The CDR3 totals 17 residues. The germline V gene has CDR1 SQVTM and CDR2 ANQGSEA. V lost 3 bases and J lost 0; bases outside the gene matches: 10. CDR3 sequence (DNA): TGCAGCGTTGAGGGTAGAAGCGGGGGAGGCTCCTACAATGAGCAGTTCTTC. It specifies CSVEGRSGGGSYNEQFF.

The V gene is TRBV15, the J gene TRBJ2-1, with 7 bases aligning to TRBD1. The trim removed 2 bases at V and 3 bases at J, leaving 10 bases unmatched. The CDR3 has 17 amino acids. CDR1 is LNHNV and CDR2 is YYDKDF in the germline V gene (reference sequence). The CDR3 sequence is CATSRSLTQGIYNEQFF. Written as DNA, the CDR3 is TGTGCCACCAGCAGATCCCTCACACAGGGGATCTACAATGAGCAGTTCTTC.

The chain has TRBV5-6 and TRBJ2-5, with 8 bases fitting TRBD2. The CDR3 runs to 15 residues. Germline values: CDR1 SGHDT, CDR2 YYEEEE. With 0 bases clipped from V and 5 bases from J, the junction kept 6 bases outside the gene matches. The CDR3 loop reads CASSLVVSGEETQYF. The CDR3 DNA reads TGTGCCAGCAGCTTGGTTGTTAGCGGGGAGGAGACCCAGTACTTC.

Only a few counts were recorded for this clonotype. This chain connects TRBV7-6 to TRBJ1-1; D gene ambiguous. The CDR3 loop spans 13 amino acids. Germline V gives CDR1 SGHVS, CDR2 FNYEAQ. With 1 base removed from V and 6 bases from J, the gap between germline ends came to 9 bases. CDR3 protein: CASSLVREAEAFF. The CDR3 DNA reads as TGTGCCAGCAGCTTAGTTAGGGAGGCTGAAGCTTTCTTT.

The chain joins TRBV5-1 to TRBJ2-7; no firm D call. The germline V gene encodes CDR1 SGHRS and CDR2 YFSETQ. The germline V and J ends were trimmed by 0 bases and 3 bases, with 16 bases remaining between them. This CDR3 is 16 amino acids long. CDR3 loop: CASSLVQAMLNYEQYF. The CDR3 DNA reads TGCGCCAGCAGCTTGGTTCAGGCAATGCTTAACTACGAGCAGTACTTC.

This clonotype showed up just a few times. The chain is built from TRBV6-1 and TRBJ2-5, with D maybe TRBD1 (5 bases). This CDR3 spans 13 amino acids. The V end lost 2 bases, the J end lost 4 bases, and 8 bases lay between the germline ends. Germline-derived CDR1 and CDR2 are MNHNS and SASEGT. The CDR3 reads CASSEMGPETQYF. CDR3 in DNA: TGTGCCAGCAGTGAAATGGGGCCAGAGACCCAGTACTTC.

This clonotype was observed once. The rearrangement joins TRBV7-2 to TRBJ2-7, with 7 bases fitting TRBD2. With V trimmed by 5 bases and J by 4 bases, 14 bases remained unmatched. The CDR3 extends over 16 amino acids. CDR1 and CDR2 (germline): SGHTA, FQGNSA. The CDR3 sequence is CASSPGPQRGFYEQYF. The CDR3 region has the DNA TGTGCCAGCAGCCCAGGCCCTCAGCGGGGCTTTTACGAGCAGTACTTC.

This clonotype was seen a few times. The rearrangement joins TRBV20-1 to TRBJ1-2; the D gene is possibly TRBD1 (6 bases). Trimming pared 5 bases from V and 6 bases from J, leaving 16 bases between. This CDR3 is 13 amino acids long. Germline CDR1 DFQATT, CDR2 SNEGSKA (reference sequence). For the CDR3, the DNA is TGCAGTGCTTCGAACAGGGCTCTTGATGGCTACACCTTC. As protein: CSASNRALDGYTF.

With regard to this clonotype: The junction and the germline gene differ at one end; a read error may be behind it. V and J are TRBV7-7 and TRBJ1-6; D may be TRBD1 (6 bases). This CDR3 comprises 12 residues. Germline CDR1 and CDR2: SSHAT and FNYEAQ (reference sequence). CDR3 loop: CASRNRDSPLHF. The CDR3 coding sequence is TGTGCTAGCAGAAACAGGGATTCACCCCTCCACTTT.

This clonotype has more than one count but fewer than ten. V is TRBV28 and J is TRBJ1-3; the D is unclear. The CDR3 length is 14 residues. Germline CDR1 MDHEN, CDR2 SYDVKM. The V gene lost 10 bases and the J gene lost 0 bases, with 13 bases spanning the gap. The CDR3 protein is CATKPSFSGNTIYF. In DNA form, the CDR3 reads TGTGCCACCAAACCTTCTTTCTCTGGAAACACCATATATTTT.

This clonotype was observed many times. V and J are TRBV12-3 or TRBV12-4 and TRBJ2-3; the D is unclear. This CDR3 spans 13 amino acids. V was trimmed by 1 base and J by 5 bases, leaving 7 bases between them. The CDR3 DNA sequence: TGTGCCAGCAGTTTAGAAGCAGGAGATACGCAGTATTTT. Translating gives CASSLEAGDTQYF.

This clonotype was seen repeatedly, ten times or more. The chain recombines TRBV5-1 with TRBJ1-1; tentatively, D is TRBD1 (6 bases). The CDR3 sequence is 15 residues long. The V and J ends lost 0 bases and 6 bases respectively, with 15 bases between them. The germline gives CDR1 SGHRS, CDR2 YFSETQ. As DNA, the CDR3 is TGCGCCAGCAGCTTGGAAGGACAGCGGTGGGCTGAAGCTTTCTTT. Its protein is CASSLEGQRWAEAFF.

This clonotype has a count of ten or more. The CDR3 protein is CSARVGYGYTF. CDR3 DNA sequence: TGCAGTGCTAGAGTCGGGTATGGCTACACCTTC. V gene TRBV20-1 combines with J gene TRBJ1-2; D is unresolved. The CDR3 is 11 amino acids. Trimming removed 1 base from V and 5 bases from J, with 5 bases in between. CDR1 is DFQATT and CDR2 is SNEGSKA in the germline V gene (reference sequence).

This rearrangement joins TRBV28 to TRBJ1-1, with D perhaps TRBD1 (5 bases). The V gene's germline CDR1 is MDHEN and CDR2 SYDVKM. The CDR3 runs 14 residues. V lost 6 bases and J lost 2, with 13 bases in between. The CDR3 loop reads CASRYAGGNTEAFF. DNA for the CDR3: TGTGCCAGCAGGTATGCGGGGGGAAACACTGAAGCTTTCTTT.

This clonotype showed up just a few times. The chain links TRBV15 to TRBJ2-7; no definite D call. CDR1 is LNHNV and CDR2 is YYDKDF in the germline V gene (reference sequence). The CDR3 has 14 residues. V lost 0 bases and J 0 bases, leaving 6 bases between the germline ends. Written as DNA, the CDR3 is TGTGCCACCAGCAGAGATCAATTCTCCTACGAGCAGTACTTC. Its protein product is CATSRDQFSYEQYF.

The CDR3 DNA follows: TGCAGTGCTATGGGCGGGACTAGCTCCTACGAGCAGTACTTC. Protein product: CSAMGGTSSYEQYF. The chain recombines TRBV20-1 with TRBJ2-7; 8 nucleotides line up with TRBD2. The CDR3 length is 14 residues. V was clipped by 4 bases and J by 0 bases; unmatched bases: 5. Germline V gene sequence: CDR1 DFQATT, CDR2 SNEGSKA (reference sequence).

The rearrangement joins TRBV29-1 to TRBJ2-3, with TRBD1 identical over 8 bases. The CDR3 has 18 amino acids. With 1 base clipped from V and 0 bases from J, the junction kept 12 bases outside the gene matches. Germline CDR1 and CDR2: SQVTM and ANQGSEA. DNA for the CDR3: TGCAGCGTTGAAGGCAGGGGGCGAATAAGCGGGAGCACAGATACGCAGTATTTT. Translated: CSVEGRGRISGSTDTQYF.